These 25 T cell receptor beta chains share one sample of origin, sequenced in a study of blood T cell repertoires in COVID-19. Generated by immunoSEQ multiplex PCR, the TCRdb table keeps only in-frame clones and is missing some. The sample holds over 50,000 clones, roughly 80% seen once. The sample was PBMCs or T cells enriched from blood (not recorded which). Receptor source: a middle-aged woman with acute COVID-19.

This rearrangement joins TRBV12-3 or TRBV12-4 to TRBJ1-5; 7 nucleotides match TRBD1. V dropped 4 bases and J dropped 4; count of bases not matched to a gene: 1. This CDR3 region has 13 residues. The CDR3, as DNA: TGTGCCAGCAGTTGGGACAGAAATCAGCCCCAGCATTTT. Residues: CASSWDRNQPQHF.

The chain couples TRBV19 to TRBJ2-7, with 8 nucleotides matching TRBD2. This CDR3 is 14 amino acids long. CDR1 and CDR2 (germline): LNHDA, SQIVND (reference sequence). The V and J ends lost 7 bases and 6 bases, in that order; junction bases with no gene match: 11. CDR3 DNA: TGTGCCAGTAATCTTCGGGAGGGCCTAGGCGAGCAGTACTTC. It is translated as CASNLREGLGEQYF.

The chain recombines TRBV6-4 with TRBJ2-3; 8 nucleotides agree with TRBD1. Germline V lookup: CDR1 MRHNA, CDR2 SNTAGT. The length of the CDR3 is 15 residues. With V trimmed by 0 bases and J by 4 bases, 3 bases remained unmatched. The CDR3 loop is CASSDSAGGADTQYF. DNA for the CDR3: TGTGCCAGCAGTGACTCGGCAGGGGGCGCAGATACGCAGTATTTT.

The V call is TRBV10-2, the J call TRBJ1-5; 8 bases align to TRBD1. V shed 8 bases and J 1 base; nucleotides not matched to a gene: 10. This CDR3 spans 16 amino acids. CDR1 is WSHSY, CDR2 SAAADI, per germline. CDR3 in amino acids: CASRPTGTGSNQPQHF. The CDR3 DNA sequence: TGCGCCAGCCGACCCACCGGGACAGGAAGCAATCAGCCCCAGCATTTT.

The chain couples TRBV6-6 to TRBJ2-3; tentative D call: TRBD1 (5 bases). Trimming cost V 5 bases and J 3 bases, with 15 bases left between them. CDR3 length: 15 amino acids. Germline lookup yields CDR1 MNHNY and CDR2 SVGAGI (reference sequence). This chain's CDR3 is CASSQAGRVTDTQYF. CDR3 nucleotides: TGTGCCAGCAGTCAAGCAGGCAGGGTGACAGATACGCAGTATTTT.

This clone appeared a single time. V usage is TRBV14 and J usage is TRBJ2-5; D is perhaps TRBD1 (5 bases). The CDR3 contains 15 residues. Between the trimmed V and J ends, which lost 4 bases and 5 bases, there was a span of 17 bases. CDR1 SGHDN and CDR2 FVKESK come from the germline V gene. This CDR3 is CASSPRWQGEETQYF. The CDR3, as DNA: TGTGCCAGCAGCCCCCGGTGGCAGGGTGAGGAGACCCAGTACTTC.

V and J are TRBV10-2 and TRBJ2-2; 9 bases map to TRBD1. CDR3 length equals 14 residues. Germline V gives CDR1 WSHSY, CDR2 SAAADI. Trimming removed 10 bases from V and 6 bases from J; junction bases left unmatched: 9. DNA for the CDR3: TGCGCCACCGCGGACAGGGGTCTCGCCGGGGAGCTGTTTTTT. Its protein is CATADRGLAGELFF.

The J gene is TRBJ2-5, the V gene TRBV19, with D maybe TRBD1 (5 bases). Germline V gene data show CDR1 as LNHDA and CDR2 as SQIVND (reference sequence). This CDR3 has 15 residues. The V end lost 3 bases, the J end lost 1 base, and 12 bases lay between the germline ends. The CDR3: CASSMGRAGQETQYF. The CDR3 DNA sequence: TGTGCCAGTAGTATGGGCAGGGCTGGCCAAGAGACCCAGTACTTC.

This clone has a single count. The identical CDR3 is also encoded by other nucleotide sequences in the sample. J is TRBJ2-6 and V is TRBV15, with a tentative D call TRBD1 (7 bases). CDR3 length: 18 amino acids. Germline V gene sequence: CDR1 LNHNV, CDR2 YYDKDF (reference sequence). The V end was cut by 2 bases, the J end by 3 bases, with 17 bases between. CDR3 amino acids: CATSRSGGRGSGANVLTF. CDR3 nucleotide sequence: TGTGCCACCAGCAGATCAGGGGGGCGAGGGAGTGGGGCCAACGTCCTGACTTTC.

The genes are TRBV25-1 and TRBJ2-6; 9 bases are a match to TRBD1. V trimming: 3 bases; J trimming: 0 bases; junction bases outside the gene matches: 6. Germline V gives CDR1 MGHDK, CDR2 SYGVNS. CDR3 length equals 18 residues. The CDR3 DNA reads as TGTGCCAGCAGTGACCGGGACAGGGTACACTCTGGGGCCAACGTCCTGACTTTC. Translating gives CASSDRDRVHSGANVLTF.

Here the CDR3 reads CASSLQGFTQYF. CDR3 nucleotides: TGTGCCAGCAGCCTCCAGGGATTCACGCAGTATTTT. The J gene is TRBJ2-3, the V gene TRBV3-1 (or the pseudogene TRBV3-2); the D gene is possibly TRBD1 (5 bases). This CDR3 is built from 12 residues. V was pared by 4 bases and J by 9 bases, with 11 bases between. Germline lookup yields CDR1 LGHDT and CDR2 YNNKEL (reference sequence).

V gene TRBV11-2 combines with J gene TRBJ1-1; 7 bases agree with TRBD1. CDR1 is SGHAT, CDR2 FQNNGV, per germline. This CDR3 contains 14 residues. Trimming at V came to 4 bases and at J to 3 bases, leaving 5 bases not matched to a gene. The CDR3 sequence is CASSSQGRDTEAFF. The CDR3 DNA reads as TGTGCCAGCAGCTCACAGGGGCGGGACACTGAAGCTTTCTTT.

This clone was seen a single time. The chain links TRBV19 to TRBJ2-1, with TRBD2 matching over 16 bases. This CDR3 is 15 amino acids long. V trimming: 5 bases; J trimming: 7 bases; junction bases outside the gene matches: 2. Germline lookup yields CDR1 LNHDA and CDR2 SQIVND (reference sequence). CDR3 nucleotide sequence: TGTGCCAGTAGTGGGACTAGCGGGAGGGTAAATGAGCAGTTCTTC. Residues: CASSGTSGRVNEQFF.

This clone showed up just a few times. The CDR3 region is CASSPGTGGSVPYNEQFF. CDR3 sequence (DNA): TGTGCCAGCAGCCCGGGGACAGGCGGGAGTGTTCCCTACAATGAGCAGTTCTTC. The chain couples TRBV3-1 (or the pseudogene TRBV3-2) to TRBJ2-1; D might be TRBD1 (8 bases). Germline V CDR1 and CDR2: LGHDT, YNNKEL (reference sequence). V was cut by 4 bases and J by 2 bases, with 21 bases left in between. The CDR3 extends over 18 amino acids.

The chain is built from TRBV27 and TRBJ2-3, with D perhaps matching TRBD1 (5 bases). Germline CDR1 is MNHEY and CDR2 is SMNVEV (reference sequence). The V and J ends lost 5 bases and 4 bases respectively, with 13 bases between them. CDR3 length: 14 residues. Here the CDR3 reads CASSPPSGPDTQYF. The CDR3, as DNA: TGTGCCAGCAGTCCGCCCTCAGGGCCAGATACGCAGTATTTT.

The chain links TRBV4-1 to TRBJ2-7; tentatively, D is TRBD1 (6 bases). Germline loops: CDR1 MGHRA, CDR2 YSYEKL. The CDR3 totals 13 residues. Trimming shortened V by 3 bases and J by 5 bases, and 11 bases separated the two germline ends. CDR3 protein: CASSHQQGHEQYF. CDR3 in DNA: TGCGCCAGCAGCCACCAACAGGGCCACGAGCAGTACTTC.

The CDR3 DNA follows: TGCGCCAGCAGCCAAGTGTCAGGGGGAGAGACCCAGTACTTC. The encoded protein is CASSQVSGGETQYF. This chain joins TRBV4-1 and TRBJ2-5; 7 bases fit TRBD1. Germline CDR1 and CDR2: MGHRA and YSYEKL. After removal of 1 base from V and 4 bases from J, the junction contained 3 bases not matched to a gene. This CDR3 has 14 amino acids.

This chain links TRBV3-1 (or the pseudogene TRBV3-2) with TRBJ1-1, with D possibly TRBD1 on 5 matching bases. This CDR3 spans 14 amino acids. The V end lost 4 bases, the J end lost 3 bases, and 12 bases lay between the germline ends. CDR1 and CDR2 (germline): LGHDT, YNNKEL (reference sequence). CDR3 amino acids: CASSPQGRDTEAFF. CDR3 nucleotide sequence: TGTGCCAGCAGCCCCCAGGGCAGGGACACTGAAGCTTTCTTT.

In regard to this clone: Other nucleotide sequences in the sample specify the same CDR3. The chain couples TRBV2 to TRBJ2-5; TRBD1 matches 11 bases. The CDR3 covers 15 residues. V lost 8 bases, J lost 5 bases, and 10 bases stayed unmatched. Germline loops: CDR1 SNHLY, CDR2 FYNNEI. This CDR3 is CASPRDRGLRETQYF. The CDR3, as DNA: TGTGCCAGCCCCCGGGACAGGGGGTTAAGGGAGACCCAGTACTTC.

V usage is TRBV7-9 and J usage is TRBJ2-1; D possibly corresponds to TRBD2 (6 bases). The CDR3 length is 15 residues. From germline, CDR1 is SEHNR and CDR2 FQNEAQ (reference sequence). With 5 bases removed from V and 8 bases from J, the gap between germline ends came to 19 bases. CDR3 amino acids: CASSPIAEPRDEQFF. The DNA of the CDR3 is TGTGCCAGCAGCCCCATAGCGGAGCCTAGGGATGAGCAGTTCTTC.

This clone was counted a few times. CDR3 protein: CAISFDRGTEAFF. The CDR3 region has the DNA TGTGCCATCAGTTTTGACAGAGGCACTGAAGCTTTCTTT. The V gene is TRBV10-3, the J gene TRBJ1-1; TRBD1 might be the D (5 bases). The length of the CDR3 is 13 residues. The germline gives CDR1 ENHRY, CDR2 SYGVKD. V was shortened by 5 bases and J by 4 bases, with 11 bases between the two germline ends.

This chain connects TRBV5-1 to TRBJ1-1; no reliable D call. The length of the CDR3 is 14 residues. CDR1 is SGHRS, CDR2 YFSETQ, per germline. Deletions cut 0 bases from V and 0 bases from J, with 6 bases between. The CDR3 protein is CASSLGTVNTEAFF. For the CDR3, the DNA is TGCGCCAGCAGCTTGGGCACGGTGAACACTGAAGCTTTCTTT. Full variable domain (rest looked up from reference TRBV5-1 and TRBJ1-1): KAGVTQTPRYLIKTRGQQVTLSCSPISGHRSVSWYQQTPGQGLQFLFEYFSETQRNKGNFPGRFSGRQFSNSRSEMNVSTLELGDSALYLCASSLGTVNTEAFFGQGTRLTVV.

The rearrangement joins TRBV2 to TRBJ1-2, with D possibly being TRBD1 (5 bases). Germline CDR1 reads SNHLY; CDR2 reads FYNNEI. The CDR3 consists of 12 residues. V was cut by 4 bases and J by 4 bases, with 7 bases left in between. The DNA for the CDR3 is TGTGCCAGCAGTGGTGACAGCTATGGCTACACCTTC. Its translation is CASSGDSYGYTF.

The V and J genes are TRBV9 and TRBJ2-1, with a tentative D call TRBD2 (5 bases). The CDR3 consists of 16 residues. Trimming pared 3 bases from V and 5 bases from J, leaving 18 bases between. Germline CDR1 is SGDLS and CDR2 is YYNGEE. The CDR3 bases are TGTGCCAGCAGCGGGGATGGTTGGGGAGACCACAATGAGCAGTTCTTC. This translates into CASSGDGWGDHNEQFF.

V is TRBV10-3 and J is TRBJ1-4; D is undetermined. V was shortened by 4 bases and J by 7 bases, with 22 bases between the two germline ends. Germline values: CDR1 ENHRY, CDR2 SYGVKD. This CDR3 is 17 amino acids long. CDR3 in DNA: TGTGCCATCAGTGGCCACCCGGGAGACTCCTCGGGTGAAAAACTGTTTTTT. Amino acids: CAISGHPGDSSGEKLFF.